Listed below are T cell receptor beta chains from one sample, sequenced in a study of T cells in Graves' hyperthyroidism and ophthalmopathy. TCRdb recomputed calls from the multiplex PCR reads with MiXCR, one row per CDR3 protein. The sample lists over 500,000 distinct CDR3 sequences; more than 15% were seen once. Sequenced input: blood. The receptors were gathered from a woman in her late teens or twenties with Graves' ophthalmopathy. Each CDR3 is given without its conserved first and last residue. D genes are given only for firm matches.

v_call d_call cdr3_aa
TRBV20-1 NA SARDLGGDLYGYT
TRBV28 TRBD2 ASSPSGSGGDISYEQY
TRBV30 NA AWTGLTTNEKLF
TRBV6-1 NA ASSSRDWALH
TRBV6-6 TRBD1 ASSYQTGNYGYT
TRBV7-8 TRBD1 ASSEETGGASGNTIY
TRBV20-1 TRBD1 SATGTGENIQY
TRBV5-6 NA ASSGVQSYEQY
TRBV15 TRBD2 ATTEWLGTSGTGELF
TRBV3-1 NA ASSQEQGGAEAF
TRBV28 TRBD2 ASSLSPSGAYQPVETQY
TRBV7-4 NA TSSCRRQLNTGELF
TRBV15 NA ATMAGYNYGYT
TRBV27 NA ASSRGPGPYEQY
TRBV30 NA AWSVERVAKNIQY
TRBV11-2 TRBD1 ASSQTGPISTDTQY
TRBV5-1 TRBD1 ASRGDRGTYNYGYT
TRBV27 NA ASRKGRTNEKLF
TRBV24-1 NA ATSGPGDTGELF
TRBV2 NA ASSELRSNQPRH
TRBV20-1 NA SARGINHYEQY
TRBV2 TRBD2 ASRVTSGNTGELF
TRBV18 NA ASSPSWVNTGELF
TRBV7-9 TRBD1 ASSSDRETYEQY
TRBV29-1 TRBD2 SVRDYREVQY